This TCR beta chain derives from a study of cytomegalovirus exposure and HLA in healthy donors (dated by TCRdb to about 2017). About the study as a whole: An earlier analysis of some 620 of the donors reported approximately 300 Gb of sequence data and 100 million to 120 million unique TCR beta sequences obtained from around 180 million T cells. An early release that covered fewer than 750 HLA-typed donors contained approximately 300 gigabases of sequencing data and approximately 85 million unique TCR sequences. The genetic ancestry cluster associated with self-reported Caucasian donors included roughly 84% of the 300 to 450 genotyped donors. The study was designed to test whether signatures of past pathogen exposure could be identified by cataloging public T cell receptors. The study used immunosequencing to profile the T cell repertoires of several hundred subjects and linked those repertoires to cytomegalovirus serostatus. Besides the first cohort of approximately 710 subjects, a separate validation cohort made up of roughly 120 different subjects was used. To predict cytomegalovirus infection status, the study combined high-throughput TCR immunosequencing, statistical association of individual TCRs with disease status, and machine learning. A later analysis re-analyzed previously published TCR beta repertoires from 600 to 850 donors and added high-resolution HLA genotyping to study TCR occurrence patterns. Rather than drawing on any new phenotypic data, the later analysis identified candidate immune exposures from TCR beta sequences and the way those sequences occurred across donors. In an earlier analysis of roughly 580 of the donors, high-throughput TCR beta sequencing was used to judge whether each TCR beta V gene segment behaved as functional or pseudogenic. Donor age, sex, ethnicity and CMV serostatus were compiled together with the repertoire data. A later genetic analysis took genome-wide SNP genotypes for 398 of the 666 donors and used that subset as a discovery cohort. All discovery cohort repertoires had been generated on a single sequencing platform. HLA typing included class I and class II loci at four-digit resolution. The number of typed donors differed by locus: about 629-630 for A, B, C, DRB1 and DQB1; approximately 530 for DQA1; about 600 for DPA1; and around 450 for DPB1. About five DR-DQ haplotypes were treated as single units for association and clustering because of strong linkage in the cohort. Across approximately 400 genotyped donors of the cohort, an average of roughly 250,000 unique TCR beta nucleotide sequences per donor were sequenced, and roughly a sixth of those sequences were non-productive.

Comment on this clone: The target of this receptor is not known. Per-base quality was not reported, and no clone a single base away is much larger than it.

What the study reported, not specific to this receptor: In both the original and validation cohorts, the classifier was reported to diagnose cytomegalovirus status with high specificity and sensitivity. According to a later genetic analysis, donors in an Asian-associated ancestry cluster had fewer N-insertions in productive TCRs than the approximately 650-donor mean. A further reported finding was that TCR beta sequences accurately predicted the HLA-A and HLA-B alleles for most subjects in the first cohort. While some public TCRs were present in many individuals, most TCR sequences turned up only very rarely across donors. In a later analysis, HLA-associated TCR beta chains showed more clonal expansion and lower generation probabilities than non-associated chains that were equally common. In the study, roughly 160 TCR beta chains were listed as associated with cytomegalovirus. In vitro tests confirmed that three of the cytomegalovirus-associated TCR beta chains recognize cytomegalovirus antigens. Most CMV-associated TCR beta chains appeared to be HLA-restricted in a later analysis, and the HLA associations seemed to be driven largely by CMV exposure. Assigning TCR associations to individual alleles was difficult when HLA alleles, especially DR and DQ, strongly co-occurred. In this cohort, only TCR beta chains were sequenced, and detectable features were limited by the absence of alpha or paired-chain data. An earlier analysis of approximately 500 of the donors showed that most TCR beta V segments appeared in productive rearrangements either about 90% or about 30% of the time, which broadly matched IMGT annotations. Presence/absence analyses assumed roughly uniform sequencing depth across donors, an assumption that may not hold. Some IMGT-functional V segments, including TRBV6-2 and TRBV6-3, could not be told apart with the 87-base-pair reads, so those segments were excluded. A later genetic analysis associated a missense DCLRE1C variant with V-gene and J-gene trimming of TCR beta chains, and an independent cohort replicated the association. Correlated functional status among segregating V segments might be attributable to linkage disequilibrium, but an unknown experimental factor could not be ruled out. Because counts were too low, about 17 rarely observed V segments, including chromosome 9 orphons, were excluded from the earlier analysis of several hundred of the donors. According to a later analysis, parvovirus B19, influenza, CMV and Epstein-Barr virus appeared linked to several top co-occurrence clusters. According to the authors, the approach could potentially be generalized to other disease states and immunological phenotypes. A group of highly shared sequence variants was considered likely to be a technical artifact of the sequencing pipeline. At a false discovery rate of 0.05, a later analysis linked about 16,000 TCR beta sequences to specific HLA alleles. Because HLA typing was unavailable for some donors at each locus, only the typed subset was used in association tests. Immune exposure information for the cohort was limited to CMV serostatus. In a later analysis, the rate of TCR association differed among HLA loci, with DRB1 alleles having the most associated TCRs and HLA-C alleles having the fewest.

Based on the germline V gene (reference sequence), the CDR1 and CDR2 sequences are LNHDA and SQIVND. The germline V and J ends show losses of 5 bases and 2 bases respectively, and no gene match explains 2 bases of the junction. CDR3 length: 15 amino acids, cysteine to phenylalanine. Only the CDR3 DNA stays, 45 bases, in frame from base 1. The cohort comprised around 690 healthy bone marrow donors. At the time of sampling, all cohort members were nominally healthy, though unrecorded immune exposures were likely present. The donor tested CMV seropositive and was one of the 289 seropositive cohort members. A peripheral blood sample was provided by each donor, and peripheral blood mononuclear cells were used for TCR beta sequencing. The Qiagen DNeasy Blood Extraction Kit was used to extract genomic DNA from the blood cell samples. Libraries were prepared through the immunoSEQ multiplex PCR assay. For the multiplex PCR, a mixture combining 60 forward primers for TCR Vbeta segments and 13 reverse primers for TCR Jbeta segments was used. Amplification of the CDR3 region of rearranged TCR beta genes was performed with a multiplex PCR assay on genomic DNA. On the Illumina HiSeq System, the amplified TCR beta libraries were sequenced as 87-base-pair reads. Per the source publication's procedure: Across the 670 or so repertoires, a later analysis counted 60 million to 90 million unique TCR beta chains, roughly 11 million of which were shared by at least two donors. A nearest-neighbor algorithm error-corrected the raw reads and collapsed the reads into unique sequences, merging closely related sequences to remove PCR and sequencing errors. V, D and J gene segments were assigned by aligning CDR3 sequences to IMGT reference sequences. For a sequence to be retained, a match of at least six nucleotides was required to both a V gene segment and a J gene segment. A rearrangement counted as productive if the CDR3 had no stop codons and remained in frame with V and J, and every other rearrangement counted as non-productive. CDR3 was defined by IMGT convention, running from the second conserved V-encoded cysteine to the conserved J-encoded phenylalanine. The earlier analysis of about 590 of the donors excluded sequences that lacked an unambiguous match to a single V gene segment. An earlier analysis of 450 to 650 of the donors called V segments functional above 56.7% productive rearrangements and segregating when the between-donor standard deviation exceeded 5%. A statistical classification framework was built to diagnose cytomegalovirus status from the catalog of TCR beta chain sequences. In a later analysis, TCR nucleotide sequences were compared against IMGT/GENE-DB human TR gene sequences so that V and J genes could be assigned. The TCRdist pipeline was used in a later analysis to assign CDR3 sequences and most-parsimonious VDJ recombination scenarios. In a later analysis, every TCR beta chain was defined by the combination of its CDR3 amino acid sequence and its V-gene family, and reads without a unique V-gene family were dropped. In a later analysis, around 650 highly shared, low-generation-probability nucleotide sequences were removed to address suspected cross-contamination and a sequencing artifact. In a later analysis, a clonal expansion index was calculated for each public chain from normalized within-repertoire ranks of inferred template counts. A later analysis computed generation probabilities with a VDJ recombination model fitted to out-of-frame rearrangements, and checked the results against IGoR. A later analysis scored TCR-TCR, TCR-HLA and TCR-CMV co-occurrence with hypergeometric tests, applying a repertoire-size bias correction to TCR pairs. False discovery rates were estimated in a later analysis by permuting HLA or CMV assignments 20 times. In a later analysis, co-occurring TCRs were grouped with DBSCAN, and TCRdist sequence similarity was added when clustering was performed within HLA-allele-positive subsets. Repertoires with fewer than 30,000 or more than 120,000 public chains were left out of co-occurrence clustering, as were about 5 repertoires with anomalous nucleotide sharing. TCRdb carries this immuneACCESS record with in-frame sequences only. Its versions omit some clonotypes, under half of them owing to an unresolved V gene in the studies checked, with the rest unexplained. The DNA gave D and trimming, while V, J and clone size come from that table. A total of 100,000 to 150,000 clones appear in this sample, about 74% of them only once. The ten largest clones take up less than 3% of the sample.

The receptor was derived from a woman in her 40s in good health and CMV-seropositive. Material for sequencing was PBMCs. The rearranged segments are TRBV19 and TRBJ2-1, with 11 middle bases fitting TRBD2. The nucleotide sequence reads as follows: TGTGCCAGTAGTCCGGGACTAGCGGCCTACAATGAGCAGTTCTTC. This is translated as CASSPGLAAYNEQFF. Full variable domain (CDR3 extended with the reference TRBV19 and TRBJ2-1 proteins): DGGITQSPKYLFRKEGQNVTLSCEQNLNHDAMYWYRQDPGQGLRLIYYSQIVNDFQKGDIAEGYSVSREKKESFPLTVTSAQKNPTAFYLCASSPGLAAYNEQFFGPGTRLTVL.